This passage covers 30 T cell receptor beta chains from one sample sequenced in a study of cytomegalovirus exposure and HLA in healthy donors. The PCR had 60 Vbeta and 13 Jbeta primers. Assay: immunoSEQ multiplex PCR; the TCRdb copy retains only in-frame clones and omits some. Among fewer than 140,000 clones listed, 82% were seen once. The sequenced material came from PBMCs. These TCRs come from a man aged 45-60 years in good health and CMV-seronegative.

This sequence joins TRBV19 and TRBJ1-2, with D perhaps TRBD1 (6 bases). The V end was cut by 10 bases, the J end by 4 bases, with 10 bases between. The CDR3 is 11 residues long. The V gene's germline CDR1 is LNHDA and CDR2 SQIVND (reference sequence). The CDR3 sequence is CATRTVYGYTF. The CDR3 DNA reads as TGTGCCACCAGGACAGTCTATGGCTACACCTTC. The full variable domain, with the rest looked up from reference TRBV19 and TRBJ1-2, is DGGITQSPKYLFRKEGQNVTLSCEQNLNHDAMYWYRQDPGQGLRLIYYSQIVNDFQKGDIAEGYSVSREKKESFPLTVTSAQKNPTAFYLCATRTVYGYTFGSGTRLTVV.

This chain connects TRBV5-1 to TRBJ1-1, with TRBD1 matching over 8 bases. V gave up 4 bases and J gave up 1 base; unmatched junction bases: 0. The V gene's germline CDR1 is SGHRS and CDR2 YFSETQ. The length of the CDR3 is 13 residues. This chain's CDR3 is CASSGQGNTEAFF. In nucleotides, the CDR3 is TGCGCCAGCAGCGGACAGGGGAACACTGAAGCTTTCTTT.

Here the CDR3 reads CASSLPTWDRGYGYTF. CDR3 coding DNA: TGTGCCAGCAGTTTACCGACCTGGGACAGGGGCTATGGCTACACCTTC. The chain couples TRBV28 to TRBJ1-2, with 10 bases that match TRBD1. This CDR3 region has 16 residues. The germline CDR1 and CDR2 sequences are MDHEN and SYDVKM. J was trimmed by 4 bases and V by 2 bases; bases with no gene match: 7.

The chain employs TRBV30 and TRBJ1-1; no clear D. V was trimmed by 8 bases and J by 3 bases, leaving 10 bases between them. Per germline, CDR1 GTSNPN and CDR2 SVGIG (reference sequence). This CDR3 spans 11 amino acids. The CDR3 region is CASTQYTEAFF. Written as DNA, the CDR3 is TGTGCCAGCACACAGTACACTGAAGCTTTCTTT.

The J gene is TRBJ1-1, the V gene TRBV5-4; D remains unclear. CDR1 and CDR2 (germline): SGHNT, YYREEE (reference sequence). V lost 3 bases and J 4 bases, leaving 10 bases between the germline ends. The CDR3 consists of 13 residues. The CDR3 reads CASSSEVSTEAFF. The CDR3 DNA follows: TGTGCCAGCAGCTCTGAGGTGAGCACTGAAGCTTTCTTT.

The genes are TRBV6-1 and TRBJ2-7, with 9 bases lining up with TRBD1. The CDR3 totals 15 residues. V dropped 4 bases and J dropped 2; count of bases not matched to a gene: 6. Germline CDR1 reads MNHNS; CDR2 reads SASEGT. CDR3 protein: CASSGGTGSTYEQYF. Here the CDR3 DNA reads TGTGCCAGCAGTGGGGGGACAGGGAGCACCTACGAGCAGTACTTC.

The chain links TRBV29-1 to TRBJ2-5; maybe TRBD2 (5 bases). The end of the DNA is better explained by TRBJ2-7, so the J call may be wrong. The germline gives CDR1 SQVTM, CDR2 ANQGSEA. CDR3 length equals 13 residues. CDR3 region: CSVETPTRYEQYF. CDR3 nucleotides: TGCAGCGTTGAAACTCCTACTAGATACGAGCAGTACTTC.

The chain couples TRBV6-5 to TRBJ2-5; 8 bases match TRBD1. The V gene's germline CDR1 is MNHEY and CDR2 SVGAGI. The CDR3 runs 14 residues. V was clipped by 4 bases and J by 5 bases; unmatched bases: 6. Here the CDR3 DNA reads TGTGCCAGCAGTTTGCCGACAGGGGACGAGACCCAGTACTTC. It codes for CASSLPTGDETQYF.

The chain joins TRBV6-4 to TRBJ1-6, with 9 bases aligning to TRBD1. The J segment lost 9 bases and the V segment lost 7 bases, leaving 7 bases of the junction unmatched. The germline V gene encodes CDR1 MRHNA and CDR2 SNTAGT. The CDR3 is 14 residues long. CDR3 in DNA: TGTGCCAGCACCCTGGACAGGGGTAGTTCACCCCTCCACTTT. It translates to CASTLDRGSSPLHF.

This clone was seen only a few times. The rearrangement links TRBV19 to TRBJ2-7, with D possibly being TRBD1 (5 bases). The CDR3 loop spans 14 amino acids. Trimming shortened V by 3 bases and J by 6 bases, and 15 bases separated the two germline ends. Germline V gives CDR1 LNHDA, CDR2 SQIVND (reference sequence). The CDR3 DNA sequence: TGTGCCAGTAGTATTACCCAGGGTCCGGTCGAGCAGTACTTC. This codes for CASSITQGPVEQYF. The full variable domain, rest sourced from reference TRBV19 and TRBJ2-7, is DGGITQSPKYLFRKEGQNVTLSCEQNLNHDAMYWYRQDPGQGLRLIYYSQIVNDFQKGDIAEGYSVSREKKESFPLTVTSAQKNPTAFYLCASSITQGPVEQYFGPGTRLTVT.

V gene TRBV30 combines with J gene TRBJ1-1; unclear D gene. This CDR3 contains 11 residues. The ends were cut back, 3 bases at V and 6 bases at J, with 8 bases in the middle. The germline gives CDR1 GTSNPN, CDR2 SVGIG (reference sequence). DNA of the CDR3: TGTGCCTGGAGGAAAACACCTGAAGCTTTCTTT. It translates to CAWRKTPEAFF.

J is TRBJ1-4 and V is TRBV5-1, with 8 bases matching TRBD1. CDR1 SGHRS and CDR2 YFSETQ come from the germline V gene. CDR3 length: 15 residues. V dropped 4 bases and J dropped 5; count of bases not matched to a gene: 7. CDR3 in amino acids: CASSTAGTGNEKLFF. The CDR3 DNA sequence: TGCGCCAGCAGCACAGCCGGGACAGGCAATGAAAAACTGTTTTTT.

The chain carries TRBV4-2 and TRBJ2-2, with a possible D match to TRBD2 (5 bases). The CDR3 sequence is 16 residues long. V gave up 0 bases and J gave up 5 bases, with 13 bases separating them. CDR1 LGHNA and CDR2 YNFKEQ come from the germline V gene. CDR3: CASSQDPGLGTGELFF. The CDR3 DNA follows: TGTGCCAGCAGCCAAGATCCCGGACTTGGAACCGGGGAGCTGTTTTTT.

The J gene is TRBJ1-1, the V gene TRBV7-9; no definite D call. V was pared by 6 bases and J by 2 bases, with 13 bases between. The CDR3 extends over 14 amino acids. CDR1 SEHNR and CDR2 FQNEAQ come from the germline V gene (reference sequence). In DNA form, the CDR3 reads TGTGCCAGCAGTTCTATGACAAGTAACACTGAAGCTTTCTTT. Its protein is CASSSMTSNTEAFF.

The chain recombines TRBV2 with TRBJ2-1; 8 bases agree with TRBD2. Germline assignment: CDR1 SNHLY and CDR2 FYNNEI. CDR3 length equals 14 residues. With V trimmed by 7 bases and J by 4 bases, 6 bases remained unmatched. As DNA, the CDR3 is TGTGCCAGCACCGTTAGCGGGGTTTACAATGAGCAGTTCTTC. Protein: CASTVSGVYNEQFF. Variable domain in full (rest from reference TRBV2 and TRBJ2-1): EPEVTQTPSHQVTQMGQEVILRCVPISNHLYFYWYRQILGQKVEFLVSFYNNEISEKSEIFDDQFSVERPDGSNFTLKIRSTKLEDSAMYFCASTVSGVYNEQFFGPGTRLTVL.

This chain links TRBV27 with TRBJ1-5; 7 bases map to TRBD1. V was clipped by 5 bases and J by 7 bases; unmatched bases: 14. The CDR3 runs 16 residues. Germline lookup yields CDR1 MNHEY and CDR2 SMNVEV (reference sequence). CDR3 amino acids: CASSPFGTETGQPQHF. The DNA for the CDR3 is TGTGCCAGCAGTCCCTTTGGGACAGAGACGGGCCAGCCCCAGCATTTT.

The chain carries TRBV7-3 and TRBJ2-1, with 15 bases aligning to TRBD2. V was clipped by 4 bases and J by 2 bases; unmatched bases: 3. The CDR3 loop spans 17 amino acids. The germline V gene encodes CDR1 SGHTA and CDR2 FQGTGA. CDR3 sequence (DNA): TGTGCCAGCAGCTCCTGGACTAGCGGGGGGGCCTACAATGAGCAGTTCTTC. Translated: CASSSWTSGGAYNEQFF.

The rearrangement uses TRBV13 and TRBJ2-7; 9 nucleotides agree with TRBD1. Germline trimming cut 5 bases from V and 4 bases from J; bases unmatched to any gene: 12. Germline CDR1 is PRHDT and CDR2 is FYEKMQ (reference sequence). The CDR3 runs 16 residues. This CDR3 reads CASSPNSGTGRYEQYF. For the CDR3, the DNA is TGTGCCAGCAGCCCAAACTCCGGGACAGGGAGGTACGAGCAGTACTTC.

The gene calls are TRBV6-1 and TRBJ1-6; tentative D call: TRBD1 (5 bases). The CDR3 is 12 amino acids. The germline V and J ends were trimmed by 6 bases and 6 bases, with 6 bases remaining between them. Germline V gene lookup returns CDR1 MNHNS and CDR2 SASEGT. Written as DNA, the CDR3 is TGTGCCAGCAGGCAGGGTAATTCACCCCTCCACTTT. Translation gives CASRQGNSPLHF.

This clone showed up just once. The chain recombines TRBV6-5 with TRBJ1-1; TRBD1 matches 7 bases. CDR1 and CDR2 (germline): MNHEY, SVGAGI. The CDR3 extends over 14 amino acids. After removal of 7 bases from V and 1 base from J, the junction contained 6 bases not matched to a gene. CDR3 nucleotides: TGTGCCAGCACTAAGACAGGGCGGAACACTGAAGCTTTCTTT. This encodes CASTKTGRNTEAFF.

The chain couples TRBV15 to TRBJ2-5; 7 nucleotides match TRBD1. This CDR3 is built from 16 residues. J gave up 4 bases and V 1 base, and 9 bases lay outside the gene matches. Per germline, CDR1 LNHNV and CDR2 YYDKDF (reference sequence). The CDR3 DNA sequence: TGTGCCACCAGCAGAGGAGGGACAGCCCAAGGAGAGACCCAGTACTTC. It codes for CATSRGGTAQGETQYF.

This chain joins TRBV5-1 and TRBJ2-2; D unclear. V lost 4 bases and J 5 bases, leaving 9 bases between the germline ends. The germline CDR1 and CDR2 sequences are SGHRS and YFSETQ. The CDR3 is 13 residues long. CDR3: CASSIGVTGELFF. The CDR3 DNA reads TGCGCCAGCAGCATTGGAGTAACCGGGGAGCTGTTTTTT.

This chain's CDR3 is CASSEEPGYGYTF. DNA for the CDR3: TGCGCCAGCAGTGAGGAGCCAGGGTATGGCTACACCTTC. The chain couples TRBV10-2 to TRBJ1-2; perhaps TRBD1 as D (5 bases). The V end lost 2 bases, the J end lost 5 bases, and 9 bases lay between the germline ends. This CDR3 region has 13 residues. Germline loops: CDR1 WSHSY, CDR2 SAAADI.

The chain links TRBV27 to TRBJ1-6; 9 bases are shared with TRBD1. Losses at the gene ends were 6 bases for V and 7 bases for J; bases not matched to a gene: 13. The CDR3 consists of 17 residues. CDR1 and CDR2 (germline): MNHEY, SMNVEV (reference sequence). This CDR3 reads CASSVGSGTGINSPLHF. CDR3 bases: TGTGCCAGCAGCGTCGGATCCGGGACAGGGATAAATTCACCCCTCCACTTT.

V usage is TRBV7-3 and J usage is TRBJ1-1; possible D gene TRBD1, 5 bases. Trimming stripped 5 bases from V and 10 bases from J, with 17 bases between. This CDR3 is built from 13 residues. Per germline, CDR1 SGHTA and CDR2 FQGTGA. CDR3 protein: CASSQGPTLGAFF. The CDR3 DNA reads TGTGCCAGCAGCCAGGGCCCCACCTTGGGAGCTTTCTTT.

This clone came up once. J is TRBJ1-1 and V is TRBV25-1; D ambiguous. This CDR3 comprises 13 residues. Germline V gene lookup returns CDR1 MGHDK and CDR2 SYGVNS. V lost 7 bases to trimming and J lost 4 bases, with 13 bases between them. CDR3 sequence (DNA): TGTGCCAGCACCCCGGTAGCGGGCACTGAAGCTTTCTTT. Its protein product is CASTPVAGTEAFF.

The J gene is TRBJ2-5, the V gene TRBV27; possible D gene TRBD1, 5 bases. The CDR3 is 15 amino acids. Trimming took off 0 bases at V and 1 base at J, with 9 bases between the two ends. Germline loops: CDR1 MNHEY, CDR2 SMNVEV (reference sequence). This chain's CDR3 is CASSLSYGAQETQYF. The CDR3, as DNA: TGTGCCAGCAGTTTATCGTATGGGGCCCAAGAGACCCAGTACTTC.

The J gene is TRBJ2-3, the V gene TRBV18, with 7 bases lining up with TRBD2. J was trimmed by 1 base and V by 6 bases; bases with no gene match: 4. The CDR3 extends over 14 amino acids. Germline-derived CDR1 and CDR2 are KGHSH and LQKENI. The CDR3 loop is CASSQGRGTDTQYF. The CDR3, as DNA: TGTGCCAGCTCCCAAGGGAGGGGCACAGATACGCAGTATTTT.

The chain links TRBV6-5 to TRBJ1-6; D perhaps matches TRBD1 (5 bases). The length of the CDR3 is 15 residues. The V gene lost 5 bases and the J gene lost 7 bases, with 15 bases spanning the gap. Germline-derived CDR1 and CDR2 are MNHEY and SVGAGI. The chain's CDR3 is CASSGTTEVNSPLHF. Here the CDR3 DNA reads TGTGCCAGCAGTGGCACGACAGAAGTAAATTCACCCCTCCACTTT.

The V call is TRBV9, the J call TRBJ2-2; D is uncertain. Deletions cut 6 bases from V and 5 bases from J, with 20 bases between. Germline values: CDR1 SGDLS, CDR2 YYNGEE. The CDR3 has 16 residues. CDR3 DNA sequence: TGTGCCAGCACCCCCCGTGTATTACTTCATACCGGGGAGCTGTTTTTT. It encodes CASTPRVLLHTGELFF.